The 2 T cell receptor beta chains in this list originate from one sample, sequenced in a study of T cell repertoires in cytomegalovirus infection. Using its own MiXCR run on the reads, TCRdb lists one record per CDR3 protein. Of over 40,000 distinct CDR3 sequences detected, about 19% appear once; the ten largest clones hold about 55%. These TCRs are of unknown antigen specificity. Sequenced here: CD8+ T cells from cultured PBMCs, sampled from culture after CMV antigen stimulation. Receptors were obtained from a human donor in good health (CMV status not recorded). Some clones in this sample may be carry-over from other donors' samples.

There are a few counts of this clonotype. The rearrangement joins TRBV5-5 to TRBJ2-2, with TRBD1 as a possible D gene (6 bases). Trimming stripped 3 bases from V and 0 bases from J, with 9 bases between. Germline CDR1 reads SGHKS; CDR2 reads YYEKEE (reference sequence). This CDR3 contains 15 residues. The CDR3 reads CASSSGTTNTGELFF. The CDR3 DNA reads TGTGCCAGCAGCTCCGGGACAACGAACACCGGGGAGCTGTTTTTT.

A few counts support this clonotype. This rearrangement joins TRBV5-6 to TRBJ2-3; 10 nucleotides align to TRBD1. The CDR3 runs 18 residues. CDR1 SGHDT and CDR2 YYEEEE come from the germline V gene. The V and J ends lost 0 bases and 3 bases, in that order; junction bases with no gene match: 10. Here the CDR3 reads CASSLAYHRDRGTDTQYF. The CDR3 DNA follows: TGTGCCAGCAGCTTGGCTTATCACCGGGACAGGGGAACAGATACGCAGTATTTT. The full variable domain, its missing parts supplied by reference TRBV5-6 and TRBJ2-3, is DAGVTQSPTHLIKTRGQQVTLRCSPKSGHDTVSWYQQALGQGPQFIFQYYEEEERQRGNFPDRFSGHQFPNYSSELNVNALLLGDSALYLCASSLAYHRDRGTDTQYFGPGTRLTVL.